A selection of T cell receptor beta chains follows, all from one sample in a study of blood T cell repertoires in COVID-19. Only in-frame clones appear in the TCRdb table, and some are missing; sequencing was by immunoSEQ multiplex PCR. Among about 270,000 clones, more than 75% were seen once, and the ten largest hold 2% to 2.5%. The sequenced material came from PBMCs or T cells enriched from blood (not recorded which). Receptor source: a woman aged 40 to 49 with acute COVID-19. The CDR3 runs from the conserved cysteine through the conserved F or W. Each record gives: clone size, J gene, D gene, V gene, CDR3 protein, CDR3 DNA. A D gene is named only where the DNA matches it firmly. Size tells how often a clone was seen (once, few, many) or the class of an expanded clone, and some rows leave it out.

NA TRBJ1-1 TRBD1 TRBV19 CASSEPGGTVGEAFF TGTGCCAGTAGTGAACCAGGGGGCACAGTGGGTGAAGCTTTCTTT
NA TRBJ2-3 TRBD2 TRBV3-1/TRBV3-2 CASSPGLITDTQYF TGTGCCAGCAGCCCGGGACTAATCACAGATACGCAGTATTTT
once TRBJ2-1 TRBD1 TRBV4-1 CASSQDGGQSYNEQFF TGCGCCAGCAGCCAAGATGGGGGACAGTCCTACAATGAGCAGTTCTTC
NA TRBJ2-1 NA TRBV9 CASSAEGVATDKGSYNEQFF TGTGCCAGCAGCGCGGAGGGAGTAGCGACCGACAAGGGCTCCTACAATGAGCAGTTCTTC
NA TRBJ1-5 TRBD1 TRBV2 CASSGTGDGPQHF TGTGCCAGCAGTGGGACAGGGGATGGGCCCCAGCATTTT
NA TRBJ1-5 NA TRBV11-2 CASSLGADSNQPQHF TGTGCCAGCAGCCTAGGAGCGGATAGCAATCAGCCCCAGCATTTT
NA TRBJ1-5 TRBD1 TRBV6-1 CASSENRGNQPQHF TGTGCCAGCAGTGAAAACAGGGGGAATCAGCCCCAGCATTTT
NA TRBJ2-5 NA TRBV19 CAPAGPIQETQYF TGTGCCCCGGCGGGCCCGATCCAAGAGACCCAGTACTTC
NA TRBJ2-5 TRBD2 TRBV5-1 CASSYSGGAVETQYF TGCGCCAGCAGCTATAGCGGGGGGGCGGTAGAGACCCAGTACTTC
NA TRBJ2-7 TRBD1 TRBV29-1 CSAREPGQGYEQYF TGCAGCGCTAGAGAACCGGGACAGGGCTACGAGCAGTACTTC
NA TRBJ2-7 NA TRBV12-3/TRBV12-4 CASSTQGYEQYF TGTGCCAGCAGCACCCAGGGCTACGAGCAGTACTTC
NA TRBJ1-2 NA TRBV28 CASSPSLDSYGYTF TGTGCCAGCAGTCCCTCCCTCGACAGCTATGGCTACACCTTC
NA TRBJ2-6 NA TRBV5-5 CASSPSPIGGANVLTF TGTGCCAGCAGTCCTTCTCCCATCGGGGGGGCCAACGTCCTGACTTTC
NA TRBJ1-2 TRBD1 TRBV6-1 CASTERQGGYTF TGTGCCAGCACTGAAAGACAGGGAGGCTACACCTTC
NA TRBJ2-7 NA TRBV2 CASSDATSSYEQYF TGTGCCAGCAGTGATGCGACTAGCTCCTACGAGCAGTACTTC
NA TRBJ1-1 TRBD1 TRBV7-2 CASSQRQGPNTEAFF TGTGCCAGCAGCCAGAGACAGGGACCCAACACTGAAGCTTTCTTT
NA TRBJ1-3 NA TRBV7-9 CASSRGTGNSGNTIYF TGTGCCAGCAGCAGGGGAACAGGCAACTCTGGAAACACCATATATTTT
NA TRBJ1-2 NA TRBV30 CAWRDRVVTGYTF TGTGCCTGGAGGGACAGAGTGGTTACGGGCTACACCTTC
NA TRBJ1-2 TRBD1 TRBV7-2 CASSFGTGIGYTF TGTGCCAGCAGCTTTGGGACAGGGATCGGCTACACCTTC
once TRBJ1-2 NA TRBV11-3 CASSFYADRKGYTF TGTGCCAGCAGCTTCTACGCGGACAGAAAGGGCTACACCTTC
NA TRBJ2-3 NA TRBV7-9 CASSSGYTDTQYF TGTGCCAGCAGCTCCGGGTACACAGATACGCAGTATTTT
NA TRBJ2-3 NA TRBV6-2/TRBV6-3 CASSYPRPSDSSGTDTQYF TGTGCCAGCAGTTATCCTCGTCCCTCCGATAGTAGCGGTACAGATACGCAGTATTTT
NA TRBJ2-1 TRBD2 TRBV4-1 CASSQVERGNYNEQFF TGCGCCAGCAGCCAAGTGGAGCGGGGGAATTACAATGAGCAGTTCTTC